This T cell receptor (beta chain) comes out of a study of OX40 agonist ivuxolimab in advanced cancers. Whole-study context: Every patient in dose escalation had hepatocellular carcinoma, melanoma, renal cell or head and neck cancer. Study-level points and caveats: Some of the lowest clonal expansion was seen in partial responders at 0.1-3.0 mg/kg. Clonal expansion was seen in CD4+ and CD8+ blood T cells by week 6 at 0.1 to 3.0 mg/kg.

Details on this clone: Antigen specificity is unknown.

No patient had autoimmune disease or received systemic immunosuppression. Sequencing used immunoSEQ multiplex PCR; TCRdb keeps in-frame clones, though not all of them. The table includes about 120,000 clones, around 91% detected once. CDR1 is SGHVS and CDR2 is FNYEAQ in the germline V gene. The CDR3 covers 18 residues. Trimming took 2 bases from V and 11 from J, leaving 25 bases between them. Material: CD4+ or CD8+ T cells sorted from blood, obtained in a trial of the OX40 agonist ivuxolimab. The TCR originated in an adult with an advanced solid tumor such as melanoma, head and neck, liver or kidney cancer. The chain has TRBV7-6 and TRBJ1-6, with D perhaps TRBD1 (6 bases). CDR3 in amino acids: CASSLLGGVQAARTPLHF. CDR3 nucleotide sequence: TGTGCCAGCAGCTTACTAGGGGGGGTACAGGCGGCAAGGACACCCCTCCACTTT. Looking up the rest from reference TRBV7-6 and TRBJ1-6 gives the full variable domain: GAGVSQSPRYKVTKRGQDVALRCDPISGHVSLYWYRQALGQGPEFLTYFNYEAQQDKSGLPNDRFSAERPEGSISTLTIQRTEQRDSAMYRCASSLLGGVQAARTPLHFGNGTRLTVT.